The sequence of this TCR beta chain was determined in a study of identical twins. About this clonotype: Its antigen is undetermined.

Trimming removed 6 bases from V and 5 bases from J; junction bases left unmatched: 4. There are 13 residues in the CDR3. Germline V gives CDR1 SGHVS, CDR2 FNYEAQ. After template switching added a universal primer site, the resulting cDNA carried unique molecular identifiers. TCRdb analysed the 5' RACE reads with MiXCR anew, one entry per CDR3 protein. The data contain about 210,000 distinct CDR3 sequences, about a tenth of them singletons. Overall study results and limits: Compared with models, monozygotic twins showed more out-of-frame TCR alpha sharing.

This TCR was recovered from a young woman in good health. Material: memory (CD45RO+) T cells sorted from blood. V usage is TRBV7-6 and J usage is TRBJ2-3; 8 positions match TRBD2. CDR3 amino acids: CASRGSGRDTQYF. The DNA of the CDR3 is TGTGCCAGCAGGGGGAGCGGGAGAGATACGCAGTATTTT. The variable domain in full, with the rest retrieved from reference TRBV7-6 and TRBJ2-3, is GAGVSQSPRYKVTKRGQDVALRCDPISGHVSLYWYRQALGQGPEFLTYFNYEAQQDKSGLPNDRFSAERPEGSISTLTIQRTEQRDSAMYRCASRGSGRDTQYFGPGTRLTVL.